Below, 10 T cell receptor beta chains from the same sample are listed, as sequenced in a study of CD8 T cells in ankylosing spondylitis. Their specific antigens are unknown. TCRdb reprocessed the 5' RACE reads via MiXCR and lists one record per CDR3 protein. The repertoire includes about 390,000 distinct CDR3 sequences, more than 20% of them detected once, and about 16% sits in the top ten. General observations from the study: The study identified a TCR beta motif of under ten highly homologous variants that appeared characteristic of ankylosing spondylitis blood.

The source material was blood, either unsorted or a sorted T cell fraction (not recorded which). All receptors derive from a male donor with ankylosing spondylitis.

V and J are TRBV2 and TRBJ2-5; unclear D gene. Germline-derived CDR1 and CDR2 are SNHLY and FYNNEI. CDR3 length: 11 amino acids. The V and J ends lost 6 bases and 5 bases respectively, with 7 bases between them. CDR3 in DNA: TGTGCCAGCAGGTTGGGTGAGACCCAGTACTTC. The encoded protein is CASRLGETQYF.

This clonotype came up a few times. The rearrangement uses TRBV27 and TRBJ2-3; D is ambiguous. Trimming shortened V by 5 bases and J by 1 base, and 7 bases separated the two germline ends. Germline lookup yields CDR1 MNHEY and CDR2 SMNVEV (reference sequence). There are 13 residues in the CDR3. The CDR3 nucleotides read TGTGCCAGCAGTACCCTTGGCACAGATACGCAGTATTTT. Its translation is CASSTLGTDTQYF.

This clonotype appeared a few times. This rearrangement joins TRBV5-1 to TRBJ1-1; no clear D gene. The CDR3 spans 12 residues. V was shortened by 1 base and J by 11 bases, with 12 bases between the two germline ends. Germline CDR1 SGHRS, CDR2 YFSETQ. The CDR3 region is CASSLFRGTAFF. CDR3 DNA sequence: TGCGCCAGCAGCTTGTTTCGGGGTACGGCTTTCTTT.

This clonotype has more than one count but fewer than ten. The chain couples TRBV18 to TRBJ2-1; 12 positions agree with TRBD2. This CDR3 has 15 residues. Germline-derived CDR1 and CDR2 are KGHSH and LQKENI. V was pared by 3 bases and J by 9 bases, with 6 bases of the junction left unmatched. CDR3 sequence reads: CASSPRLAGEVEQFF. In DNA form, the CDR3 reads TGTGCCAGCTCACCGAGACTAGCGGGAGAGGTTGAGCAGTTCTTC.

This clonotype was recorded once. V is TRBV30 and J is TRBJ1-1, with D uncertain. The germline V gene encodes CDR1 GTSNPN and CDR2 SVGIG (reference sequence). V gave up 7 bases and J gave up 6 bases, with 12 bases separating them. The CDR3 extends over 11 amino acids. The CDR3 protein is CASSEKPEAFF. CDR3 bases: TGTGCCTCCTCTGAGAAGCCTGAAGCTTTCTTT.

This rearrangement joins TRBV12-3 or TRBV12-4 to TRBJ2-7; tentative D call: TRBD1 (6 bases). The CDR3 contains 13 residues. V was cut by 3 bases and J by 4 bases, with 10 bases left in between. The CDR3 DNA reads as TGTGCCAGCAGTTTGGACAGCATGTACGAGCAGTACTTC. It codes for CASSLDSMYEQYF.

The chain's CDR3 is CASSLDGTPPYNEQFF. The CDR3 DNA sequence: TGTGCCAGCAGCTTAGACGGGACCCCGCCCTACAATGAGCAGTTCTTC. The V gene is TRBV7-2, the J gene TRBJ2-1; D tentatively fits TRBD1 or TRBD2 (5 bases each). The V and J ends lost 1 base and 2 bases respectively, with 12 bases between them. This CDR3 has 16 residues. Germline CDR1 reads SGHTA; CDR2 reads FQGNSA.

V is TRBV19 and J is TRBJ2-2; D may be TRBD1 or TRBD2 (5 bases each). The germline CDR1 and CDR2 sequences are LNHDA and SQIVND (reference sequence). The V gene lost 3 bases and the J gene lost 7 bases, with 15 bases spanning the gap. This CDR3 is built from 15 residues. CDR3 protein: CASSIDGGQVGELFF. In DNA, the CDR3 is TGTGCCAGTAGTATTGATGGGGGTCAAGTCGGGGAGCTGTTTTTT.

This clonotype was observed at least ten times. Written as DNA, the CDR3 is TGCAGTGCGAAAAGCGGGAGCTGGGGCACCGGGGAGCTGTTTTTT. This sequence encodes CSAKSGSWGTGELFF. The chain uses TRBV20-1 and TRBJ2-2; TRBD2 matches 8 bases. Germline V lookup: CDR1 DFQATT, CDR2 SNEGSKA (reference sequence). The CDR3 consists of 15 residues. Losses at the gene ends were 6 bases for V and 4 bases for J; bases not matched to a gene: 10.

The genes are TRBV20-1 and TRBJ2-3; D is ambiguous. The ends were cut back, 5 bases at V and 5 bases at J, with 11 bases in the middle. The germline V gene encodes CDR1 DFQATT and CDR2 SNEGSKA (reference sequence). The CDR3 is made up of 12 amino acids. CDR3 sequence: CSAPLTEDTQYF. The CDR3 nucleotides read TGCAGTGCTCCTTTGACCGAAGATACGCAGTATTTT.